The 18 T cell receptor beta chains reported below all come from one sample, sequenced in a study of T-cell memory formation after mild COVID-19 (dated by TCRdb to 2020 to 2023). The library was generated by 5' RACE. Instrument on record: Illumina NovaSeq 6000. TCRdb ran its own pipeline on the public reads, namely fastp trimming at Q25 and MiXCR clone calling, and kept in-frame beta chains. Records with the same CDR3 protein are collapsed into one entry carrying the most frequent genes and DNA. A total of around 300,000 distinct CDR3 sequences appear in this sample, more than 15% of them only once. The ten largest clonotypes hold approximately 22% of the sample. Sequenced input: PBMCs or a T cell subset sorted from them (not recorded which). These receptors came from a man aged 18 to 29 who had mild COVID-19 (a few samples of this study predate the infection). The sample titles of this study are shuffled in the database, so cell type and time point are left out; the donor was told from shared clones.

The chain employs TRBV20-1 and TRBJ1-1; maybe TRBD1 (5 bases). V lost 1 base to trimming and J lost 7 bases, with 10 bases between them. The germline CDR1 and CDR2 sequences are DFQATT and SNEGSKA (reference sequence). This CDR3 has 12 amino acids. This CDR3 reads CSARVLGVEAFF. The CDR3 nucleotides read TGCAGTGCTAGAGTTCTGGGGGTTGAAGCTTTCTTT.

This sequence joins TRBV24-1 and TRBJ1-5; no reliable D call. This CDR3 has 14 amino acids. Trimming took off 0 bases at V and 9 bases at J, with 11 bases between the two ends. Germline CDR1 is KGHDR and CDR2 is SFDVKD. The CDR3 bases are TGTGCCACCAGTGATTTGGGAACGCGACGGCCCCAGCATTTT. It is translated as CATSDLGTRRPQHF.

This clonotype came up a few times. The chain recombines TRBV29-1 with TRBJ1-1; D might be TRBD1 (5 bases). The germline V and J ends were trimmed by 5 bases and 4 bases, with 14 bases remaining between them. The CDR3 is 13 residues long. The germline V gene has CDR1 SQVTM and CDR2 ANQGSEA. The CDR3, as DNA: TGCAGCGTTAATTGGGGGTGGGGCACTGAAGCTTTCTTT. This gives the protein CSVNWGWGTEAFF.

The CDR3 nucleotides read TGTGCCAGCAGACCACTGCACCAGGGGGCTGGAAACACCATATATTTT. This gives the protein CASRPLHQGAGNTIYF. The rearrangement links TRBV12-3 or TRBV12-4 to TRBJ1-3; 7 bases match TRBD1. Trimming at V came to 6 bases and at J to 2 bases, leaving 10 bases not matched to a gene. The CDR3 runs to 16 residues.

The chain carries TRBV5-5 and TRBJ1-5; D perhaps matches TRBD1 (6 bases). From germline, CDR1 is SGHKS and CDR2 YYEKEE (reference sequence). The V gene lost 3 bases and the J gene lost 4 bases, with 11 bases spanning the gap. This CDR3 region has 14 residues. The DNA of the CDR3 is TGTGCCAGCAGCTACAGGGCCCTGAATCAGCCCCAGCATTTT. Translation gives CASSYRALNQPQHF.

The CDR3 DNA reads TGCAGCTTCAGCGGGGGCCTCTACAATGAGCAGTTCTTC. Translation: CSFSGGLYNEQFF. The J gene is TRBJ2-1, the V gene TRBV29-1; TRBD2 matches at 8 bases. The V segment lost 8 bases and the J segment 3 bases; nucleotides outside the gene matches: 6. CDR3 length: 13 amino acids. Germline values: CDR1 SQVTM, CDR2 ANQGSEA.

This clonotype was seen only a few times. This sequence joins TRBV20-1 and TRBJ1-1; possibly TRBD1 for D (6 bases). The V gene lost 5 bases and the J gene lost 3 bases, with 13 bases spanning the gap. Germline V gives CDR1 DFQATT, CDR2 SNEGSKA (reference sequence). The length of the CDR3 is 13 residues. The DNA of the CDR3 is TGCAGTGCTTCTAGGGGGGAACACACTGAAGCTTTCTTT. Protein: CSASRGEHTEAFF.

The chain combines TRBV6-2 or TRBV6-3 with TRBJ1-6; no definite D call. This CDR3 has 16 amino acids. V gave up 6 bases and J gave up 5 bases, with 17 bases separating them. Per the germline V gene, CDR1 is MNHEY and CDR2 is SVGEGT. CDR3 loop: CASRNDPGFDNSPLHF. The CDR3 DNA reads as TGTGCCAGCAGGAACGATCCGGGATTTGATAATTCACCCCTCCACTTT.

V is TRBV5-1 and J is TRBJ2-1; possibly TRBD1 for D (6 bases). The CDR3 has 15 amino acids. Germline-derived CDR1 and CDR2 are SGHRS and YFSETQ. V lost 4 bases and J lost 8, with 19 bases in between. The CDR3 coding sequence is TGCGCCAGCAGCCCCACTCTACCGGACAGCGATGAGCAGTTCTTC. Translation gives CASSPTLPDSDEQFF.

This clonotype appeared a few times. The CDR3 protein is CASSFYPTDTQYF. The CDR3 region has the DNA TGTGCCAGCAGTTTTTATCCCACAGATACGCAGTATTTT. The gene calls are TRBV27 and TRBJ2-3; D is uncertain. Trimming took off 3 bases at V and 2 bases at J, with 6 bases between the two ends. There are 13 residues in the CDR3. Germline V gives CDR1 MNHEY, CDR2 SMNVEV (reference sequence).

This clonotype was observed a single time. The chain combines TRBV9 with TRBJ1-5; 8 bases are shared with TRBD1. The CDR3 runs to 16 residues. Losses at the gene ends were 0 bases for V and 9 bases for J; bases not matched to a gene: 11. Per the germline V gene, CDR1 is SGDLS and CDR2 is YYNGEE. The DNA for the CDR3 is TGTGCCAGCAGCGTAGAGGGCAGGGGGCGGGTATCGCCCCAGCATTTT. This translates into CASSVEGRGRVSPQHF. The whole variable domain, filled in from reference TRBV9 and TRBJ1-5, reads DSGVTQTPKHLITATGQRVTLRCSPRSGDLSVYWYQQSLDQGLQFLIQYYNGEERAKGNILERFSAQQFPDLHSELNLSSLELGDSALYFCASSVEGRGRVSPQHFGDGTRLSIL.

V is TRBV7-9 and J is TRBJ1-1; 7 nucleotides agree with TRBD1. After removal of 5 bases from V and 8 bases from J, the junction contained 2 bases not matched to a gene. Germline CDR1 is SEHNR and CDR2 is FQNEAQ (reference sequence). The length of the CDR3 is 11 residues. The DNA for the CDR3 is TGTGCCAGCAGCCGGGGACAGGAAGCTTTCTTT. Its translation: CASSRGQEAFF. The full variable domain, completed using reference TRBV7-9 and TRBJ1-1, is DTGVSQNPRHKITKRGQNVTFRCDPISEHNRLYWYRQTLGQGPEFLTYFQNEAQLEKSRLLSDRFSAERPKGSFSTLEIQRTEQGDSAMYLCASSRGQEAFFGQGTRLTVV.

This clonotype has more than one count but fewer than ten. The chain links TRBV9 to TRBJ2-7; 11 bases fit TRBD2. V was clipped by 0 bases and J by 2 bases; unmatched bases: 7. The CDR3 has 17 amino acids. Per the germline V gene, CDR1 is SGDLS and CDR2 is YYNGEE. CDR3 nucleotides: TGTGCCAGCAGCGTAGATCCAGGGGGACTAGCGGCCTACGAGCAGTACTTC. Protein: CASSVDPGGLAAYEQYF.

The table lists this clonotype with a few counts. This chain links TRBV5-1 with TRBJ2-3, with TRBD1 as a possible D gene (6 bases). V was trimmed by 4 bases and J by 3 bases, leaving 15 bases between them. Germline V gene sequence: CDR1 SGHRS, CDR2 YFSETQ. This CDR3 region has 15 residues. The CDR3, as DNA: TGCGCCAGCAGCGATCGACAGGCCCTAACAGATACGCAGTATTTT. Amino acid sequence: CASSDRQALTDTQYF.

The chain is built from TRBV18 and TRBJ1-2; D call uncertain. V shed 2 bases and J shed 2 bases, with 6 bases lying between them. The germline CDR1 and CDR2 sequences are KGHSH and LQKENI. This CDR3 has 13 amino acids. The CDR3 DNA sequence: TGTGCCAGCTCACCAGTCAGAAACTATGGCTACACCTTC. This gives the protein CASSPVRNYGYTF.

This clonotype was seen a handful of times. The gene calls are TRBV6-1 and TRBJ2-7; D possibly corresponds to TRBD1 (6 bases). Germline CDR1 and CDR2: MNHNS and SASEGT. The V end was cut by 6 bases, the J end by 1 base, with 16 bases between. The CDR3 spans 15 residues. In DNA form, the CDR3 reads TGTGCCAGCAGGGAGAGGGCAGGGGAATCCTACGAGCAGTACTTC. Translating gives CASRERAGESYEQYF.

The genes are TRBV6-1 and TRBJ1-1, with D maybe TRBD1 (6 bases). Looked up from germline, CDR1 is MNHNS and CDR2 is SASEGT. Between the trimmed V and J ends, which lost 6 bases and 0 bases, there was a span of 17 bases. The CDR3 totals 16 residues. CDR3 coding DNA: TGTGCCAGCAGACCCCAGGGGTTTAGGATGAACACTGAAGCTTTCTTT. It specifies CASRPQGFRMNTEAFF.

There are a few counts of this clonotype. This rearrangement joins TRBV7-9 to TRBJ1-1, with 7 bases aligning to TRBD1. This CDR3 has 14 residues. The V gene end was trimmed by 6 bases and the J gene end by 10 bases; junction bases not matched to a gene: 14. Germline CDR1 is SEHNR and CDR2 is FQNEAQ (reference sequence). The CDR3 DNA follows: TGTGCCAGCAGATCCCAGGGGGGAAGGACAGTAGCTTTCTTT. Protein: CASRSQGGRTVAFF. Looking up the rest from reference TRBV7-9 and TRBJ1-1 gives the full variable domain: DTGVSQNPRHKITKRGQNVTFRCDPISEHNRLYWYRQTLGQGPEFLTYFQNEAQLEKSRLLSDRFSAERPKGSFSTLEIQRTEQGDSAMYLCASRSQGGRTVAFFGQGTRLTVV.